The source of this T cell receptor beta chain is a study of naive and memory T cell subsets. Only a few counts were recorded for this clonotype. The target antigen is unknown. Study results and limitations: Naive repertoires, especially CD8, held a few larger clonotypes, possibly memory cells re-expressing CD45RA.

CDR3 size: 16 residues. The germline gives CDR1 SGHTA, CDR2 FQGNSA. The V end lost 5 bases, the J end lost 7 bases, and 21 bases lay between the germline ends. An equimolar mix of two oligonucleotides served as the beta constant-region primer for TRBC1 and TRBC2. Four rounds of PCR amplified the ligated cDNA using nested alpha and beta constant-region primers plus SP2. TCRdb reanalysed the UMI-ligation and nested PCR reads using MiXCR and keeps one entry per CDR3 protein. The table includes roughly 83,000 distinct CDR3 sequences, approximately 10% detected once. The chain couples TRBV7-2 to TRBJ2-1; a possible D gene is TRBD2 (6 bases). The source of this sequence is a human donor in good health. Input material: naive CD4+ T cells from blood. The CDR3 region is CASSPRGQGGRNEQFF. For the CDR3, the DNA is TGTGCCAGCAGCCCCAGAGGTCAGGGAGGTAGAAATGAGCAGTTCTTC.